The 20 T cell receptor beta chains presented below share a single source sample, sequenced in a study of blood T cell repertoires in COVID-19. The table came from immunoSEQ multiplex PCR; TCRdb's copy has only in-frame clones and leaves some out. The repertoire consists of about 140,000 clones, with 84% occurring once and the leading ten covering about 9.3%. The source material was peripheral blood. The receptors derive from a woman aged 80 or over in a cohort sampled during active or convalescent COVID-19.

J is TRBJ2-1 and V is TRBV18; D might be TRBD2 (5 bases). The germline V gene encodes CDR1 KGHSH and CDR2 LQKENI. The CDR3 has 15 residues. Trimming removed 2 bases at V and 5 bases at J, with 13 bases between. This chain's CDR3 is CASSPNLPRDNEQFF. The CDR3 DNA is TGTGCCAGCTCACCAAATCTTCCGAGGGACAATGAGCAGTTCTTC.

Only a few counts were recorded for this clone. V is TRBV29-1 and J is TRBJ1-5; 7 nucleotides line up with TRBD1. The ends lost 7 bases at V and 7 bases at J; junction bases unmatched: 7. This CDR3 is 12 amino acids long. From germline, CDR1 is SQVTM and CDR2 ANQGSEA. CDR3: CSATGVGQPQHF. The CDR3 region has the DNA TGCAGCGCCACAGGGGTTGGACAGCCCCAGCATTTT.

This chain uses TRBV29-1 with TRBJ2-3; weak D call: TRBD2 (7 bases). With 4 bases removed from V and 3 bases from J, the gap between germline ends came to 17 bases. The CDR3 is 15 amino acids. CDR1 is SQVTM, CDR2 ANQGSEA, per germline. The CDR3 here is CSVVRGAIVTDTQYF. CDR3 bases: TGCAGCGTTGTTCGGGGGGCCATAGTTACAGATACGCAGTATTTT.

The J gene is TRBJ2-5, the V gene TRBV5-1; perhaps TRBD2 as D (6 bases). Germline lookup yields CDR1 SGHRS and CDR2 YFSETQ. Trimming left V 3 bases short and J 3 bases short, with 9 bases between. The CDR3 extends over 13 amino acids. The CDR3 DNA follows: TGCGCCAGCAGCTGGACTATTGAAGAGACCCAGTACTTC. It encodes CASSWTIEETQYF. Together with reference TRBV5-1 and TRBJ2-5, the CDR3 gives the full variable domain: KAGVTQTPRYLIKTRGQQVTLSCSPISGHRSVSWYQQTPGQGLQFLFEYFSETQRNKGNFPGRFSGRQFSNSRSEMNVSTLELGDSALYLCASSWTIEETQYFGPGTRLLVL.

This CDR3 reads CASSLAGLSYNEQFF. In nucleotides, the CDR3 is TGCGCCAGCAGCTTGGCAGGGCTCTCCTACAATGAGCAGTTCTTC. V and J are TRBV5-1 and TRBJ2-1, with D perhaps TRBD1 (5 bases). Per germline, CDR1 SGHRS and CDR2 YFSETQ. The CDR3 totals 15 residues. V was pared by 0 bases and J by 0 bases, with 7 bases between. The full variable domain, its missing parts supplied by reference TRBV5-1 and TRBJ2-1, is KAGVTQTPRYLIKTRGQQVTLSCSPISGHRSVSWYQQTPGQGLQFLFEYFSETQRNKGNFPGRFSGRQFSNSRSEMNVSTLELGDSALYLCASSLAGLSYNEQFFGPGTRLTVL.

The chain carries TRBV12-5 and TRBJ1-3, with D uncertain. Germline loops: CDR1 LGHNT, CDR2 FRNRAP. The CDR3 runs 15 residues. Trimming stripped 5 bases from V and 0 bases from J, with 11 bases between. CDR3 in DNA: TGTGCTAGTGGTAACACAGCTAACTCTGGAAACACCATATATTTT. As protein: CASGNTANSGNTIYF.

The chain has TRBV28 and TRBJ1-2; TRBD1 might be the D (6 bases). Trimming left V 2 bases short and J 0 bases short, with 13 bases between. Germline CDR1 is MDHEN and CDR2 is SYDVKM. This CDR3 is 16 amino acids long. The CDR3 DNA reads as TGTGCCAGCAGTTTACCCGGACAGCCTGCTAACTATGGCTACACCTTC. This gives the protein CASSLPGQPANYGYTF.

CDR3 in amino acids: CASSLEGHYEQYV. The CDR3 nucleotides read TGTGCCAGCAGTTTAGAGGGTCACTACGAGCAGTACGTC. The chain has TRBV28 and TRBJ2-7; D might be TRBD2 (5 bases). Trimming cost V 2 bases and J 3 bases, with 8 bases left between them. Germline CDR1 and CDR2: MDHEN and SYDVKM. The CDR3 contains 13 residues.

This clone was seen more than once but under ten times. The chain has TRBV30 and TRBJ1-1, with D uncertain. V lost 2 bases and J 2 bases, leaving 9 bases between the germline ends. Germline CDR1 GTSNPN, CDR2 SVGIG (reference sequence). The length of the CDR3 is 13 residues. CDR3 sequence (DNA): TGTGCCTGGAGTTGGGCAGTTAACACTGAAGCTTTCTTT. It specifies CAWSWAVNTEAFF.

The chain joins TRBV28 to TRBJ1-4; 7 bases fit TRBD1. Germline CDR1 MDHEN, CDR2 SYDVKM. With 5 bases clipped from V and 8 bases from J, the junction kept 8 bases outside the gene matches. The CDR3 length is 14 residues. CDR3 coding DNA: TGTGCCAGCAGTATACAGGGGATCGGGGAAAAACTGTTTTTT. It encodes CASSIQGIGEKLFF.

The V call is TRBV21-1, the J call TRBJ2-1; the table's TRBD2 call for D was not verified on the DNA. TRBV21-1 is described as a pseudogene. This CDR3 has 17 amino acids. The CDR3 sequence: CASSKLRLAGGADEQFF. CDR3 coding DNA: TGTGCCAGCAGCAAATTGAGGCTAGCGGGGGGGGCGGATGAGCAGTTCTTC.

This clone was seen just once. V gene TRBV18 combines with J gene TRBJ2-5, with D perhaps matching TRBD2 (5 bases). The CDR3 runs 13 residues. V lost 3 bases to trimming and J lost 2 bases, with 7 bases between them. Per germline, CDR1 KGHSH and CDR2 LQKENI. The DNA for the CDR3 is TGTGCCAGCTCACCGAGGGAACAAGAGACCCAGTACTTC. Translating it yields CASSPREQETQYF.

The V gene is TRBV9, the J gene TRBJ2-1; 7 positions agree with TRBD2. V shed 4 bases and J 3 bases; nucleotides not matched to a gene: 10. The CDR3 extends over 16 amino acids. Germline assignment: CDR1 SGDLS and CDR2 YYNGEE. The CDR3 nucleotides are TGTGCCAGCAGCTCCCCCCCGGGGGACTACTACAATGAGCAGTTCTTC. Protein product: CASSSPPGDYYNEQFF.

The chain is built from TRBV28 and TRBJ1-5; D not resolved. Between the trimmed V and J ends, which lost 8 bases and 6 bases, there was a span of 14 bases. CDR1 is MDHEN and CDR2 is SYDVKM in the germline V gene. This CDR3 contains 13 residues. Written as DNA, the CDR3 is TGTGCCAGCCTCCGACTGGGAGGTCAGCCCCAGCATTTT. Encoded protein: CASLRLGGQPQHF.

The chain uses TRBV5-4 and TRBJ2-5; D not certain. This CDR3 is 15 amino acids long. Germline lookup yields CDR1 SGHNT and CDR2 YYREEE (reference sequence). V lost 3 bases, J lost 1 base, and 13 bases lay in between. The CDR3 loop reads CASSSPRDTQETQYF. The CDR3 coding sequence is TGTGCCAGCAGCTCCCCCCGAGACACCCAAGAGACCCAGTACTTC.

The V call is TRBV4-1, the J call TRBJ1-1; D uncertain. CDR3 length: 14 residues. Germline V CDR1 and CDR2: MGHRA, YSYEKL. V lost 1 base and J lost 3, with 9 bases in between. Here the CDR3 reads CASSQVHRDTEAFF. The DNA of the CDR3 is TGCGCCAGCAGCCAAGTGCACAGAGACACTGAAGCTTTCTTT.

CDR3 sequence reads: CASSFTGRGSNQPQHF. Written as DNA, the CDR3 is TGTGCCAGCAGTTTTACGGGGAGGGGGAGCAATCAGCCCCAGCATTTT. The chain couples TRBV27 to TRBJ1-5; TRBD1 might be the D (6 bases). The length of the CDR3 is 16 residues. V dropped 3 bases and J dropped 1 base, with 13 bases sitting between them. Germline CDR1 and CDR2: MNHEY and SMNVEV (reference sequence).

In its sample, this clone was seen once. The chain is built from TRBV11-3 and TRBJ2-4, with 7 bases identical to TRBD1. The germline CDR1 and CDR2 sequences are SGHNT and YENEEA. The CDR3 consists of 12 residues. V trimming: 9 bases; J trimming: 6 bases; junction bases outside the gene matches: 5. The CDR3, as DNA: TGTGCCAGAGACAGGGCCCGAAACATTCAGTACTTC. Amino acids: CARDRARNIQYF.

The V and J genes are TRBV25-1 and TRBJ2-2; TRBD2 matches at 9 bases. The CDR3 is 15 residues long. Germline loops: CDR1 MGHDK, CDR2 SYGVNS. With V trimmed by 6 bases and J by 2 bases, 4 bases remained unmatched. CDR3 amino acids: CASRLTSGNTGELFF. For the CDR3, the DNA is TGTGCCAGCAGACTGACTAGCGGTAACACCGGGGAGCTGTTTTTT.

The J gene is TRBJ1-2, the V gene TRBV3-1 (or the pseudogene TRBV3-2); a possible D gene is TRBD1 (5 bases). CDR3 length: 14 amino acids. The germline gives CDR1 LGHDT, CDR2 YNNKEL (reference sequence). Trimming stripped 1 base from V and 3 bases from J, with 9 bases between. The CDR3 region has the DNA TGTGCCAGCAGCCAAGCTCTGGGGCACTATGGCTACACCTTC. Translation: CASSQALGHYGYTF.